Following are 23 T cell receptor beta chains from one sample sequenced in a study of T cell responses to AZD1222 COVID-19 vaccine. The assay was immunoSEQ multiplex PCR, and TCRdb's table has in-frame clones only and misses some. The table includes tens of thousands of clones, roughly 94% detected once. Sequencing was performed on peripheral blood, taken on day 0 of AZD1222 vaccination. All receptors derive from an adult in good health.

The rearrangement uses TRBV7-8 and TRBJ2-1; D ambiguous. Between the trimmed V and J ends, which lost 0 bases and 0 bases, there was a span of 9 bases. Germline values: CDR1 SGHVS, CDR2 FQNEAQ. The CDR3 contains 16 residues. The DNA of the CDR3 is TGTGCCAGCAGCTTAGCGCATACGAGCTCCTACAATGAGCAGTTCTTC. Translating gives CASSLAHTSSYNEQFF. The full variable domain, its missing parts supplied by reference TRBV7-8 and TRBJ2-1, is GAGVSQSPRYKVAKRGQDVALRCDPISGHVSLFWYQQALGQGPEFLTYFQNEAQLDKSGLPSDRFFAERPEGSVSTLKIQRTQQEDSAVYLCASSLAHTSSYNEQFFGPGTRLTVL.

The chain employs TRBV3-1 (or the pseudogene TRBV3-2) and TRBJ1-4; D perhaps matches TRBD1 (5 bases). The CDR3 extends over 12 amino acids. V lost 4 bases, J lost 10 bases, and 10 bases lay in between. The V gene's germline CDR1 is LGHDT and CDR2 YNNKEL (reference sequence). As DNA, the CDR3 is TGTGCCAGCAGCCGCGACGGGGGAAAACTGTTTTTT. Translating it yields CASSRDGGKLFF.

This clone has a handful of counts. The chain joins TRBV11-2 to TRBJ2-7; D is ambiguous. The CDR3 length is 13 residues. The germline V and J ends were trimmed by 0 bases and 6 bases, with 9 bases remaining between them. From germline, CDR1 is SGHAT and CDR2 FQNNGV. The chain's CDR3 is CASSLETATEQYF. The CDR3 DNA reads TGTGCCAGCAGCTTAGAAACTGCAACCGAGCAGTACTTC.

V gene TRBV4-2 combines with J gene TRBJ2-3, with D tentatively TRBD2 (5 bases). Between the trimmed V and J ends, which lost 5 bases and 0 bases, there was a span of 12 bases. The CDR3 spans 15 residues. The germline CDR1 and CDR2 sequences are LGHNA and YNFKEQ. In DNA, the CDR3 is TGTGCCAGCAGCGCATACGGGGTAAGCACAGATACGCAGTATTTT. Amino acid sequence: CASSAYGVSTDTQYF.

The chain joins TRBV6-5 to TRBJ2-7; no firm D call. The CDR3 extends over 13 amino acids. The V and J ends lost 8 bases and 2 bases respectively, with 13 bases between them. Germline V gene lookup returns CDR1 MNHEY and CDR2 SVGAGI. CDR3 protein: CASRVSLTYEQYF. CDR3 nucleotide sequence: TGTGCCAGCCGGGTGAGCCTTACCTACGAGCAGTACTTC.

The rearrangement joins TRBV6-5 to TRBJ1-6; possibly TRBD1 for D (6 bases). Germline V gene data show CDR1 as MNHEY and CDR2 as SVGAGI. The length of the CDR3 is 16 residues. Trimming left V 4 bases short and J 7 bases short, with 17 bases between. The CDR3 region has the DNA TGTGCCAGCAGTTCCAAACAGGGCTACTACAATTCACCCCTCCACTTT. Its protein is CASSSKQGYYNSPLHF.

This clone has a single count. The rearrangement links TRBV9 to TRBJ1-1; D remains ambiguous. V gave up 1 base and J gave up 1 base, with 11 bases separating them. Germline V CDR1 and CDR2: SGDLS, YYNGEE. This CDR3 is 15 amino acids long. The CDR3 spells CASSVSKGPNTEAFF. Written as DNA, the CDR3 is TGTGCCAGCAGCGTAAGTAAAGGTCCGAACACTGAAGCTTTCTTT.

The chain joins TRBV5-8 to TRBJ2-7; 14 bases agree with TRBD2. The CDR3 loop spans 17 amino acids. Per germline, CDR1 SGHTS and CDR2 YDEGEE. V gave up 3 bases and J gave up 6 bases; unmatched junction bases: 11. The CDR3 coding sequence is TGTGCCAGCAGCTGGACTAGCGGGAGGCAAACTCAGGTCGAGCAGTACTTC. It encodes CASSWTSGRQTQVEQYF.

The gene calls are TRBV29-1 and TRBJ2-1, with 14 bases lining up with TRBD2. The CDR3 length is 15 residues. The germline CDR1 and CDR2 sequences are SQVTM and ANQGSEA. Trimming at V came to 4 bases and at J to 7 bases, leaving 6 bases not matched to a gene. The CDR3 here is CSVAGTSGSRNEQFF. The CDR3 region has the DNA TGCAGCGTTGCCGGGACTAGCGGGAGCCGGAATGAGCAGTTCTTC.

This rearrangement joins TRBV24-1 to TRBJ2-2; D might be TRBD1 (6 bases). The CDR3 totals 14 residues. With 4 bases removed from V and 6 bases from J, the gap between germline ends came to 11 bases. From germline, CDR1 is KGHDR and CDR2 SFDVKD. The DNA of the CDR3 is TGTGCCACCAGTGAACCACAGGGCGCCGGGGAGCTGTTTTTT. It yields the protein CATSEPQGAGELFF.

The chain uses TRBV11-1 and TRBJ2-3, with unresolved D. This CDR3 spans 15 amino acids. Germline V gives CDR1 SGHAT, CDR2 FQDESV (reference sequence). The ends were cut back, 5 bases at V and 4 bases at J, with 16 bases in the middle. CDR3 in amino acids: CASSPFASYSDTQYF. The CDR3 bases are TGTGCCAGCAGCCCTTTCGCGAGTTATTCAGATACGCAGTATTTT. The full variable domain, its missing parts supplied by reference TRBV11-1 and TRBJ2-3, is EAEVAQSPRYKITEKSQAVAFWCDPISGHATLYWYRQILGQGPELLVQFQDESVVDDSQLPKDRFSAERLKGVDSTLKIQPAELGDSAMYLCASSPFASYSDTQYFGPGTRLTVL.

The chain carries TRBV6-5 and TRBJ1-5; unclear D gene. Germline lookup yields CDR1 MNHEY and CDR2 SVGAGI. The CDR3 loop spans 13 amino acids. V was shortened by 6 bases and J by 5 bases, with 11 bases between the two germline ends. The CDR3 region is CASRGAWHQPQHF. The CDR3, as DNA: TGTGCCAGCAGAGGAGCCTGGCATCAGCCCCAGCATTTT.

The gene calls are TRBV5-1 and TRBJ2-2; D not certain. Trimming took 1 base from V and 3 from J, leaving 10 bases between them. Per the germline V gene, CDR1 is SGHRS and CDR2 is YFSETQ. The CDR3 runs to 15 residues. The CDR3 protein is CASSLSPGDTGELFF. CDR3 nucleotides: TGCGCCAGCAGCTTGTCTCCGGGTGACACCGGGGAGCTGTTTTTT.

The chain employs TRBV7-9 and TRBJ2-7; the match to TRBD1 covers 12 bases. The CDR3 sequence is 15 residues long. Trimming removed 4 bases from V and 3 bases from J; junction bases left unmatched: 4. The germline CDR1 and CDR2 sequences are SEHNR and FQNEAQ (reference sequence). The CDR3 here is CASSSGQGAFYEQYF. Here the CDR3 DNA reads TGTGCCAGCAGCTCGGGACAGGGGGCGTTCTACGAGCAGTACTTC.

The V call is TRBV18, the J call TRBJ2-1, with D tentatively TRBD2 (5 bases). Germline loops: CDR1 KGHSH, CDR2 LQKENI. The germline V and J ends were trimmed by 3 bases and 0 bases, with 6 bases remaining between them. The CDR3 totals 14 residues. This CDR3 reads CASSPTSSYNEQFF. CDR3 bases: TGTGCCAGCTCACCTACTAGCTCCTACAATGAGCAGTTCTTC.

About this clone: Other DNA sequences in this specimen translate into the identical CDR3. The chain couples TRBV6-5 to TRBJ2-7, with TRBD1 matching over 8 bases. The CDR3 runs to 15 residues. Germline V gene sequence: CDR1 MNHEY, CDR2 SVGAGI. Trimming cost V 0 bases and J 0 bases; bases outside gene matches: 1. The CDR3 is CASSYSGTGSYEQYF. In DNA, the CDR3 is TGTGCCAGCAGTTACTCCGGGACAGGCTCCTACGAGCAGTACTTC.

The chain uses TRBV15 and TRBJ2-5, with no clear D. The germline V gene has CDR1 LNHNV and CDR2 YYDKDF (reference sequence). The CDR3 is 12 amino acids. Trimming shortened V by 8 bases and J by 5 bases, and 12 bases separated the two germline ends. This CDR3 is CATADASETQYF. The DNA for the CDR3 is TGTGCCACCGCGGACGCCTCGGAGACCCAGTACTTC. Looking up the rest from reference TRBV15 and TRBJ2-5 gives the full variable domain: DAMVIQNPRYQVTQFGKPVTLSCSQTLNHNVMYWYQQKSSQAPKLLFHYYDKDFNNEADTPDNFQSRRPNTSFCFLDIRSPGLGDTAMYLCATADASETQYFGPGTRLLVL.

The chain has TRBV4-2 and TRBJ2-7; maybe TRBD2 (6 bases). Germline assignment: CDR1 LGHNA and CDR2 YNFKEQ. The CDR3 length is 18 residues. The V gene lost 0 bases and the J gene lost 0 bases, with 18 bases spanning the gap. CDR3: CASSQDSIGTLLSYEQYF. CDR3 DNA: TGTGCCAGCAGCCAAGATTCGATCGGGACTCTCCTCTCCTACGAGCAGTACTTC.

This sequence joins TRBV7-2 and TRBJ2-7; D possibly corresponds to TRBD2 (7 bases). CDR1 SGHTA and CDR2 FQGNSA come from the germline V gene. Between the trimmed V and J ends, which lost 6 bases and 1 base, there was a span of 13 bases. This CDR3 is 14 amino acids long. The CDR3 protein is CASSTGGTSYEQYF. As DNA, the CDR3 is TGTGCCAGCAGTACCGGGGGGACATCCTACGAGCAGTACTTC.

The chain uses TRBV28 and TRBJ2-5; D unresolved. Germline V gene sequence: CDR1 MDHEN, CDR2 SYDVKM. The CDR3 length is 14 residues. V was trimmed by 7 bases and J by 2 bases, leaving 14 bases between them. CDR3 protein: CASIPGFYQETQYF. The CDR3 nucleotides read TGTGCCAGCATCCCCGGGTTCTATCAAGAGACCCAGTACTTC.

The V call is TRBV14, the J call TRBJ1-5; D uncertain. The CDR3 runs 13 residues. The germline V gene has CDR1 SGHDN and CDR2 FVKESK. V was pared by 2 bases and J by 9 bases, with 11 bases between. The CDR3 spells CASSQSPTRPQHF. Written as DNA, the CDR3 is TGTGCCAGCAGCCAATCCCCTACCCGGCCCCAGCATTTT.

The rearrangement uses TRBV5-1 and TRBJ1-2, with D possibly TRBD1 on 5 matching bases. The CDR3 runs to 14 residues. Germline-derived CDR1 and CDR2 are SGHRS and YFSETQ. V lost 4 bases to trimming and J lost 3 bases, with 13 bases between them. Here the CDR3 DNA reads TGCGCCAGCAGCCCAGTGGGGGTGGACTATGGCTACACCTTC. It translates to CASSPVGVDYGYTF.

CDR3 sequence reads: CASSLWDSQRDGYTF. The CDR3 DNA follows: TGTGCCAGCAGCTTGTGGGACAGCCAGAGGGATGGCTACACCTTC. The V and J genes are TRBV5-6 and TRBJ1-2; 7 bases are a match to TRBD1. The CDR3 totals 15 residues. The ends lost 1 base at V and 6 bases at J; junction bases unmatched: 9. The V gene's germline CDR1 is SGHDT and CDR2 YYEEEE.